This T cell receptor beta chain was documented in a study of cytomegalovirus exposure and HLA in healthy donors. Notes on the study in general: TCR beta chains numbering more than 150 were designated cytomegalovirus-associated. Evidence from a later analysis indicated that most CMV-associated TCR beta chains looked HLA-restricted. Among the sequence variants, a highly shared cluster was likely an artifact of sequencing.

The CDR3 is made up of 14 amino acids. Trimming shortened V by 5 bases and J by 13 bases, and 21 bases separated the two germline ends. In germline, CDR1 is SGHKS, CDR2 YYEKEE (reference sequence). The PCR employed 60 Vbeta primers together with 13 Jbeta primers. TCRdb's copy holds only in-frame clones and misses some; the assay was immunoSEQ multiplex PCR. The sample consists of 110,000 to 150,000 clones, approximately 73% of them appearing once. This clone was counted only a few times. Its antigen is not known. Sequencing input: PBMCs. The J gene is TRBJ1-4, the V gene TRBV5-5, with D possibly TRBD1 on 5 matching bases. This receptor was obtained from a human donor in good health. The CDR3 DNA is TGTGCCAGCAGGACACAGGTGTCCGGTGGGTTACTGTTTTTT. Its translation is CASRTQVSGGLLFF.